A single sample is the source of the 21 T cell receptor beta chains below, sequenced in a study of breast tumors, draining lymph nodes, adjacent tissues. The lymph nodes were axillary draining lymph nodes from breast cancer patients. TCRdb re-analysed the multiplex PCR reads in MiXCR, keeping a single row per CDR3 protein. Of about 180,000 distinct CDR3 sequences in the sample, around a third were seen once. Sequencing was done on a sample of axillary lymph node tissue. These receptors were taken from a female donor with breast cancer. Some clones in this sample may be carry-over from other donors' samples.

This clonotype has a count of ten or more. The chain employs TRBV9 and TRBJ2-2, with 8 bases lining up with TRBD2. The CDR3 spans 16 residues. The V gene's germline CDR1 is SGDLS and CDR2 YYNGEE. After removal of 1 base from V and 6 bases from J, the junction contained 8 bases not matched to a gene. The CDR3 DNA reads TGTGCCAGCAGCGTACGATTCGGGGGGGCCGCCGGGGAGCTGTTTTTT. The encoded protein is CASSVRFGGAAGELFF. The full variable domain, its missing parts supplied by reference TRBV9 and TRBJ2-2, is DSGVTQTPKHLITATGQRVTLRCSPRSGDLSVYWYQQSLDQGLQFLIQYYNGEERAKGNILERFSAQQFPDLHSELNLSSLELGDSALYFCASSVRFGGAAGELFFGEGSRLTVL.

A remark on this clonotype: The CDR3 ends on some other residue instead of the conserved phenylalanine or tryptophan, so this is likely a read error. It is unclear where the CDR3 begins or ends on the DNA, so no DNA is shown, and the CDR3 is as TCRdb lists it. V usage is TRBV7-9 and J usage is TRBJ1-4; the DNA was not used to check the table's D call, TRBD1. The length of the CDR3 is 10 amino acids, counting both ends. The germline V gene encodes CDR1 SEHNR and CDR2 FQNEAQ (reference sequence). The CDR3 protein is CASSPPGRTG.

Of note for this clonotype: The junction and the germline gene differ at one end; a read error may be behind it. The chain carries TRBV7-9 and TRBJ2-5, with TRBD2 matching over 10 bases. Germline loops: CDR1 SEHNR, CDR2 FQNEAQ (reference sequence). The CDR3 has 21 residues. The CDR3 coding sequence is TGTGCCAGCAGCGTAGCCCTGGATGGCAGCCCCAGCGGGAGGGCCGGGGAGACCCAGTACTTC. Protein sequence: CASSVALDGSPSGRAGETQYF.

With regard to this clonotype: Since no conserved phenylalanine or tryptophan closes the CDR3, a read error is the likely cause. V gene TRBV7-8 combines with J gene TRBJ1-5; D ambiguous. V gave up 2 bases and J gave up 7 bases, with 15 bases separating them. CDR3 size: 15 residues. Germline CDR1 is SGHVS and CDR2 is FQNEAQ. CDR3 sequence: CASSLSGQVGQPQHL. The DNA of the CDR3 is TGTGCCAGCAGCTTATCTGGCCAGGTGGGACAGCCCCAGCATCTT.

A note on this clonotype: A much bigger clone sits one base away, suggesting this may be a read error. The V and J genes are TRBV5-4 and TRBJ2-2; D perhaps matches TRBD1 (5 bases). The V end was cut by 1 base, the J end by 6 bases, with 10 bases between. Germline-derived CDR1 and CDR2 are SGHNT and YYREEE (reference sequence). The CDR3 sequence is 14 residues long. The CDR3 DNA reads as TGTGCCAGCAGCTTGTCCAGGGCCGCCGGGGAGCTGTTTTTT. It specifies CASSLSRAAGELFF.

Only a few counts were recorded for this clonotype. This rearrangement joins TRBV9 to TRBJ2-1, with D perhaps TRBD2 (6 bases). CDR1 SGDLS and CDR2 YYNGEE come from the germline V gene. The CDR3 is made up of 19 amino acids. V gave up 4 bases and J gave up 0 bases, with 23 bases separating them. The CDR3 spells CASSSRLAGLIISYNEQFF. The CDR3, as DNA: TGTGCCAGCAGCTCTCGTTTGGCGGGACTCATCATCTCCTACAATGAGCAGTTCTTC.

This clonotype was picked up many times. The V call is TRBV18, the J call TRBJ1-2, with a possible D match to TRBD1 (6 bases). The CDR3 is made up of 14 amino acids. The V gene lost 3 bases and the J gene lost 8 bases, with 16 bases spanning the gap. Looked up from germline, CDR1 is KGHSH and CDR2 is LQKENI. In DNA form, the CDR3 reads TGTGCCAGCTCACCGCCACAGGGCCTGGAGGGCTACACCTTC. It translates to CASSPPQGLEGYTF. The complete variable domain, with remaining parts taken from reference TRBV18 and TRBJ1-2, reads NAGVMQNPRHLVRRRGQEARLRCSPMKGHSHVYWYRQLPEEGLKFMVYLQKENIIDESGMPKERFSAEFPKEGPSILRIQQVVRGDSAAYFCASSPPQGLEGYTFGSGTRLTVV.

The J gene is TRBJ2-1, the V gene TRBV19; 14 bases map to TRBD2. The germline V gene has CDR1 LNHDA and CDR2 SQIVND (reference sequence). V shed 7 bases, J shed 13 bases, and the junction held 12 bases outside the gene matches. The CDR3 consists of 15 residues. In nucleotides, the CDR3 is TGTGCCAGTACCCTGGGACTAGCGGGGGTAGGGAAACAGTTCTTC. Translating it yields CASTLGLAGVGKQFF.

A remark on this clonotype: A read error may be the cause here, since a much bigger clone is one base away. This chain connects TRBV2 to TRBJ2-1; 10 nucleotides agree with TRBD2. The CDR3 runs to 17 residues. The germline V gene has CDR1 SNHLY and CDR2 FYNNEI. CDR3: CSSSDPSGRSSYNEQFF. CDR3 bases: TGTTCCAGCAGTGACCCTAGCGGGAGAAGCTCCTACAATGAGCAGTTCTTT.

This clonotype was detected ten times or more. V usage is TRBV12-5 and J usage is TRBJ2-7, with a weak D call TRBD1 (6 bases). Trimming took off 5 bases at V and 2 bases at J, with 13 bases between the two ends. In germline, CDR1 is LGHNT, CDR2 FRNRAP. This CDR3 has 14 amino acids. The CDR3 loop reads CASGAWDKAYEQYF. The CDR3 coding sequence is TGTGCTAGTGGTGCGTGGGACAAGGCCTACGAGCAGTACTTC.

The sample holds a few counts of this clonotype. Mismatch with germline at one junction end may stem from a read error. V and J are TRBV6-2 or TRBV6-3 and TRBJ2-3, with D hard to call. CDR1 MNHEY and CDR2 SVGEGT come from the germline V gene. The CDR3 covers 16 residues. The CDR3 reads CASSHSPSKVTDTQYF. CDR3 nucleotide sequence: TGTGCCAGCAGTCACTCGCCCTCGAAAGTCACAGATACGCAGTATTTT.

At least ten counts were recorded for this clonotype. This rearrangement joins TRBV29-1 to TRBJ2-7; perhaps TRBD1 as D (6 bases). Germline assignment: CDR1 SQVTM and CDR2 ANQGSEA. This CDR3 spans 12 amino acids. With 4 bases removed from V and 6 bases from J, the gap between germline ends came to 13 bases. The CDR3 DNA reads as TGCAGCGTTGGGCGGCAGGGGATCGAGCAGTACTTC. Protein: CSVGRQGIEQYF.

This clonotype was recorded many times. The CDR3: CASTPGGLGYGYTF. In nucleotides, the CDR3 is TGTGCCAGCACTCCAGGCGGGTTAGGCTATGGCTACACCTTC. This chain connects TRBV12-3 or TRBV12-4 to TRBJ1-2, with no clear D. V gave up 7 bases and J gave up 4 bases, with 16 bases separating them. The CDR3 runs 14 residues.

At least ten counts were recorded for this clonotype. The CDR3 reads CASSSGTYYNEQFF. For the CDR3, the DNA is TGTGCCAGCAGTTCTGGGACCTACTACAATGAGCAGTTCTTC. The V and J genes are TRBV7-2 and TRBJ2-1; D may correspond to TRBD1 or TRBD2 (5 bases each). CDR3 length: 14 residues. The germline V gene has CDR1 SGHTA and CDR2 FQGNSA. The germline V and J ends were trimmed by 6 bases and 3 bases, with 12 bases remaining between them.

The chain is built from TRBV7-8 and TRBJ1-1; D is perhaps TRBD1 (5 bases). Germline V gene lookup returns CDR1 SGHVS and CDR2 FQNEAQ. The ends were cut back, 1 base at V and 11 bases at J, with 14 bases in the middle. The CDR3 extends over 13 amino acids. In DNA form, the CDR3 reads TGTGCCAGCAGCTTAGAAGTCCGACAGCGGGCTTTCTTT. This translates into CASSLEVRQRAFF.

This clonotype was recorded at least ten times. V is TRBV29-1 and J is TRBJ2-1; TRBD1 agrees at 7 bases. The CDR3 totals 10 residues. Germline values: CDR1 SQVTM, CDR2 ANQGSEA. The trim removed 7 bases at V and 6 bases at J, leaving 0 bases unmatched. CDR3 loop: CSGQGNEQFF. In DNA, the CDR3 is TGCAGCGGACAGGGCAATGAGCAGTTCTTC.

The CDR3, as DNA: TGTGCCAGCAGCTTAGGGGGTGCGGCAGGGGGCCAGAGCTCCTATAATTCACCCCTCCACTTT. The encoded protein is CASSLGGAAGGQSSYNSPLHF. This chain uses TRBV7-6 with TRBJ1-6, with 8 bases aligning to TRBD1. CDR3 length equals 21 residues. Per the germline V gene, CDR1 is SGHVS and CDR2 is FNYEAQ. V trimming: 1 base; J trimming: 0 bases; junction bases outside the gene matches: 14.

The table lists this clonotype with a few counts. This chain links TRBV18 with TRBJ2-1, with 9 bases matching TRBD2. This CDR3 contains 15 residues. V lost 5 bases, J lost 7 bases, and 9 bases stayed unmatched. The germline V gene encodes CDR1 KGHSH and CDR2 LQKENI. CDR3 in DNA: TGTGCCAGCTCAGGGGTAGCGGGAGTCGGTAATGAGCAGTTCTTC. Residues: CASSGVAGVGNEQFF.

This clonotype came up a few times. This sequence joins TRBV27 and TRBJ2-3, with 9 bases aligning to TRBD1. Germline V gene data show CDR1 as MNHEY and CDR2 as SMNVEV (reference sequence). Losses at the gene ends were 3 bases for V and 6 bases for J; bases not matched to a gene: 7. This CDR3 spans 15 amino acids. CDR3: CASSFRDRVWDTQYF. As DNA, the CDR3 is TGTGCCAGCAGTTTCCGGGACAGGGTGTGGGATACGCAGTATTTT.

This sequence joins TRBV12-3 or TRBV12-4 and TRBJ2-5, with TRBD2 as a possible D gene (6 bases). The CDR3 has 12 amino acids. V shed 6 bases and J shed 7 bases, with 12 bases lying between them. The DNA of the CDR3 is TGTGCCAGCAGGGGGCGGGATGGGACCCAGTACTTC. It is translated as CASRGRDGTQYF.

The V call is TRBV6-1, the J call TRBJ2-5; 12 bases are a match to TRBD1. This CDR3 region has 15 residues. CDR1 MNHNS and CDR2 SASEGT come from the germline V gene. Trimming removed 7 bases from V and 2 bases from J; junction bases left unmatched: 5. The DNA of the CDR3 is TGTGCCAGCAATCCGGGACAGGGGGCTCAAGAGACCCAGTACTTC. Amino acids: CASNPGQGAQETQYF.